This T cell receptor beta chain was recorded in a study of CXCR3-negative and CXCR3-positive naive CD8 T cells. General observations from the study: Researchers report that CXCR3-positive naive cells carry more hydrophobic TRB CDR3s than CXCR3-negative naive cells.

Germline lookup yields CDR1 SGHTA and CDR2 FQGTGA. This CDR3 is 18 amino acids long. The authors made the TRB cDNA libraries by 5' RACE using UMI labels. TCRdb reprocessed the 5' RACE reads, keeping one entry per CDR3 protein, no DNA. The sample has around 95,000 distinct CDR3 sequences. Of note for this clonotype: The antigen remains undetermined.

V and J are TRBV7-3 and TRBJ2-2; no DNA is available, so the TRBD2 call from TCRdb remains unchecked. The specimen sequenced was naive CXCR3+ CD8+ T cells from blood. Documented subset: CD45RO-CCR7+CD27+CD95- naive CD8+ T cells expressing CXCR3 (TNR3+). The sequence came from a human donor in good health. Some clones in this sample may be carry-over from other donors' samples. CDR3 sequence reads: CASSLTPLAGGSTGELFF.